These T cell receptor beta chains were read from a single sample in a study of OX40 agonist ivuxolimab in advanced cancers. Measured with immunoSEQ multiplex PCR; TCRdb has only the in-frame clones, and not every one. The sample has around 23,000 clones; around 80% are singletons. This sample comprised CD4+ or CD8+ T cells sorted from blood, obtained in a trial of the OX40 agonist ivuxolimab. The source of these receptors is an adult with an advanced solid tumor such as melanoma, head and neck, liver or kidney cancer. CDR3s include the opening cysteine and the closing phenylalanine or tryptophan.

TRBV11-2	15	TRBJ1-2	CASSLAQGWNYGYTF
TRBV28	16	TRBJ2-3	CASSLGSTSVTDTQYF
TRBV7-9	16	TRBJ2-7	CASSLASGGSSYEQYF
TRBV27	16	TRBJ1-2	CASRPGDGALGGGYTF
TRBV5-1	17	TRBJ2-1	CASSLVLSGGSVNEQFF
TRBV28	15	TRBJ2-5	CASSLRDQHKRTQYF
TRBV10-2	17	TRBJ2-3	CASSESLAGVRTDTQYF
TRBV4-2	15	TRBJ1-1	CASSQDLKLNTEAFF
TRBV5-1	16	TRBJ1-5	CASSFSEGAVNQPQHF
TRBV30	12	TRBJ1-1	CAWSDWDREAFF
TRBV29-1	14	TRBJ2-3	CSVEGGALTDTQYF
TRBV6-1	13	TRBJ1-1	CASRDRSNTEAFF
TRBV5-1	14	TRBJ1-4	CASSAGVGNEKLFF
TRBV19	17	TRBJ2-2	CASSLGTSGANTGELFF
TRBV23-1	16	TRBJ2-3	CASSLTGQEETDTQYF
TRBV5-1	13	TRBJ2-3	CASSLGGTDTQYF
TRBV18	15	TRBJ1-4	CASSPRSATNEKLFF
TRBV7-8	13	TRBJ1-1	CASSLDQGNEAFF
TRBV30	15	TRBJ1-4	CAWTQGISTNEKLFF
TRBV5-1	18	TRBJ2-1	CASSPRTPGTGVGNEQFF
TRBV11-2	12	TRBJ1-2	CASSAGTFGYTF
TRBV28	15	TRBJ2-2	CASSFSVGTYMGLFF
TRBV19	12	TRBJ2-3	CASSISTDTQYF
TRBV28	15	TRBJ1-5	CASSSVARDGQPQHF
TRBV19	14	TRBJ1-3	CASSGDISGNTIYF
TRBV6-5	15	TRBJ1-3	CASTLGAGYGNTIYF
TRBV28	12	TRBJ2-1	CASSGGPNEQFF
TRBV19	13	TRBJ2-1	CASGVRSVGEQFF